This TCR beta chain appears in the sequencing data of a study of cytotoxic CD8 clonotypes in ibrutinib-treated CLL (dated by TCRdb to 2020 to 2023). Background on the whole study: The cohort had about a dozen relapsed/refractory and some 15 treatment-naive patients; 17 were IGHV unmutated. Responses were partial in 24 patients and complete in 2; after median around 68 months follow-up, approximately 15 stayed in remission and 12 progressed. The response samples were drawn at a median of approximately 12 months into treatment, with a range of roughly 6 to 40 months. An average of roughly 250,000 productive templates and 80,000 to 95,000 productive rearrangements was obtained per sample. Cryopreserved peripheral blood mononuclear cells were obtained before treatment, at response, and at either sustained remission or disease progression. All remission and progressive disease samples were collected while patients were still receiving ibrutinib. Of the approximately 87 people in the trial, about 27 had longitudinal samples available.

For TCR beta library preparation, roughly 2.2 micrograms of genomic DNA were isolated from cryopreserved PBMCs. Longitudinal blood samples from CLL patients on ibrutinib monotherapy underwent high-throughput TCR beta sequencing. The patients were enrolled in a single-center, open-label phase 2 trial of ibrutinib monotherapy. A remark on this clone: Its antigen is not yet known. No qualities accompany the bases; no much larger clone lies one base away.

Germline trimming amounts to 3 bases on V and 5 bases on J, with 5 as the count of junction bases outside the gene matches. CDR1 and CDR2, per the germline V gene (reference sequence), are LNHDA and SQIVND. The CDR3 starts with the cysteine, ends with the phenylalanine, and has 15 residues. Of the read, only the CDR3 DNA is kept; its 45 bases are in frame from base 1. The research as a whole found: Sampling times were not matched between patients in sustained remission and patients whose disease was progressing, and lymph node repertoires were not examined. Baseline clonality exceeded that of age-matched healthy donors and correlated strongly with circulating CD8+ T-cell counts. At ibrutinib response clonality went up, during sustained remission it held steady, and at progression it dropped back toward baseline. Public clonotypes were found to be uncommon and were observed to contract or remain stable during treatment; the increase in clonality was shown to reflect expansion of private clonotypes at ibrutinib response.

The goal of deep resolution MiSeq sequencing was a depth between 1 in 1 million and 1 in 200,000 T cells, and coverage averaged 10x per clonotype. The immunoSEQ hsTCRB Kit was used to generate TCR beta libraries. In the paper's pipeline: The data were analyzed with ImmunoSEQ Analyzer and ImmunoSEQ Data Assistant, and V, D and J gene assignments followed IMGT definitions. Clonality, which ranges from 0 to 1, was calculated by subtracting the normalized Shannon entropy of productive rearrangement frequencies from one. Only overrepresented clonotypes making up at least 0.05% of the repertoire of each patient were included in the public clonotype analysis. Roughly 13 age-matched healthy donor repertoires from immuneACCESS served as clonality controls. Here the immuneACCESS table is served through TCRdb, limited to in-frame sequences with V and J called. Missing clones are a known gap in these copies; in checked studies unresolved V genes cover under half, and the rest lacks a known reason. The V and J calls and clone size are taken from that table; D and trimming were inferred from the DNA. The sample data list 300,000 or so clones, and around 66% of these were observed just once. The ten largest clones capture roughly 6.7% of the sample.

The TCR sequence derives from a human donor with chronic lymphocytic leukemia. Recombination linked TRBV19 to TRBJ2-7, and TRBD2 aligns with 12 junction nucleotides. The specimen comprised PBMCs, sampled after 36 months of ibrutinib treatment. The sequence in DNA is TGTGCCAGTAGTATCGCTAGCGGGGGGGCCAACGAGCAGTACTTC. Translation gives CASSIASGGANEQYF.